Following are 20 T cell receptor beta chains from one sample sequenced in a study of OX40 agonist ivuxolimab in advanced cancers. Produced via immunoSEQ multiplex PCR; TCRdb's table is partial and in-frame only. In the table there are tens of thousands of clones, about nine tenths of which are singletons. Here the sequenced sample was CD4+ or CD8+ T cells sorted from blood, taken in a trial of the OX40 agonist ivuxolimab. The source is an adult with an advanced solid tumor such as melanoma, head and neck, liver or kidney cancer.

The CDR3 DNA reads as TGTGCCAGCAGTTTAGCGAGTACTAGCAATCAGCCCCAGCATTTT. Its translation is CASSLASTSNQPQHF. The V call is TRBV27, the J call TRBJ1-5; no reliable D call. V dropped 2 bases and J dropped 0 bases, with 8 bases sitting between them. This CDR3 spans 15 amino acids. Germline loops: CDR1 MNHEY, CDR2 SMNVEV (reference sequence).

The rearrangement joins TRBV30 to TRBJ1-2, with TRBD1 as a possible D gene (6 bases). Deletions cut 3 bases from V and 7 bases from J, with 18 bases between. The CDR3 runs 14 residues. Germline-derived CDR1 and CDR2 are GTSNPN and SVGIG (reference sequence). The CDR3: CAWREVGGAVGYTF. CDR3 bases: TGTGCCTGGAGGGAGGTCGGGGGGGCGGTTGGCTACACCTTC. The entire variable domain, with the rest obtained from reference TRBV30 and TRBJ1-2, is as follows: SQTIHQWPATLVQPVGSPLSLECTVEGTSNPNLYWYRQAAGRGLQLLFYSVGIGQISSEVPQNLSASRPQDRQFILSSKKLLLSDSGFYLCAWREVGGAVGYTFGSGTRLTVV.

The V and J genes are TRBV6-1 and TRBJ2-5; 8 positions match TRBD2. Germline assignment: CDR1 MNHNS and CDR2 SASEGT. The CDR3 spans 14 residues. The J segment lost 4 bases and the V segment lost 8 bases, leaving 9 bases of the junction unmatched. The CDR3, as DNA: TGTGCCAGCGAGGGGCTAGCGGGTGGAGAGACCCAGTACTTC. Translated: CASEGLAGGETQYF.

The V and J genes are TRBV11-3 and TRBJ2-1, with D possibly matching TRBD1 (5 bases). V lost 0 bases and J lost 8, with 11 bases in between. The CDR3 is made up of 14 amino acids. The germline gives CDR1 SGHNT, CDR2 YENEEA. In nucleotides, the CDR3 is TGTGCCAGCAGCTTAGACCCAGGGAATGATGAGCAGTTCTTC. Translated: CASSLDPGNDEQFF.

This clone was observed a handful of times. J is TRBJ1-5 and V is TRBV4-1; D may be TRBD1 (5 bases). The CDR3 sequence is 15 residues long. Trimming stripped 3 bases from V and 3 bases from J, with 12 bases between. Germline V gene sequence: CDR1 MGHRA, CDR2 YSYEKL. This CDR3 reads CASSHEGRINQPQHF. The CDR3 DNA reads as TGCGCCAGCAGCCACGAGGGACGGATCAATCAGCCCCAGCATTTT.

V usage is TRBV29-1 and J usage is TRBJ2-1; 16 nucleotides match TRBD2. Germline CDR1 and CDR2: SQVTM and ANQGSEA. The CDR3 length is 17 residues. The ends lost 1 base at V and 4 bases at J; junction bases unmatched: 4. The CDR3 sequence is CSVEGLGLAGGYNEQFF. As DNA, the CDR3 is TGCAGCGTTGAAGGGCTGGGACTAGCGGGAGGGTACAATGAGCAGTTCTTC.

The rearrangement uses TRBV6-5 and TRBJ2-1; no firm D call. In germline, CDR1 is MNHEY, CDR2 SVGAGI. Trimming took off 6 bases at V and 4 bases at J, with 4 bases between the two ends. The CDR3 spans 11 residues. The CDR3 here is CASRLYNEQFF. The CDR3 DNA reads TGTGCCAGCAGACTGTACAATGAGCAGTTCTTC.

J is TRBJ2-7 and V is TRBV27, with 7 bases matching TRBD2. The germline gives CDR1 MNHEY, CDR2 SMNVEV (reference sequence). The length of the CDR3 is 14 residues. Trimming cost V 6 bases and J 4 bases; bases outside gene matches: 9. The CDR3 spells CASREVGGSYEQYF. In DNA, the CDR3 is TGTGCCAGCAGGGAGGTGGGAGGGTCGTACGAGCAGTACTTC.

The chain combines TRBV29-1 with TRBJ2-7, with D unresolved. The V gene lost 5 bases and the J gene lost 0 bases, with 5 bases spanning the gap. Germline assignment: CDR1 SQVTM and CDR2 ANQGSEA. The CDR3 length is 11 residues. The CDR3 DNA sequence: TGCAGCGTTCGGTCCTCCTACGAGCAGTACTTC. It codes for CSVRSSYEQYF.

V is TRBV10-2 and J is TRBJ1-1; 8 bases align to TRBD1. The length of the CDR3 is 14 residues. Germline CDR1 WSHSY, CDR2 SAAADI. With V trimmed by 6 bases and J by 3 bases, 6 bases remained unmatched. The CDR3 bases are TGCGCCAGCAGCCCTCCGGACAGGGACACTGAAGCTTTCTTT. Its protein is CASSPPDRDTEAFF.

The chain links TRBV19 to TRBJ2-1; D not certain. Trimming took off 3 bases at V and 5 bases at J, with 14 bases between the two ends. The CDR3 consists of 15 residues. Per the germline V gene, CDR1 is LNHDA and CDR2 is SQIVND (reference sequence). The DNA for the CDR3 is TGTGCCAGTAGTATGGAGATACAGCCCGACAATGAGCAGTTCTTC. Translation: CASSMEIQPDNEQFF.

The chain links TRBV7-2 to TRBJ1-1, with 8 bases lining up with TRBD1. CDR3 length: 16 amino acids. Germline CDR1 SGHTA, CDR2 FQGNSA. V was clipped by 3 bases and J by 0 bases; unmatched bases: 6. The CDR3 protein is CASSFGTGVLNTEAFF. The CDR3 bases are TGTGCCAGCAGCTTCGGGACAGGAGTTTTGAACACTGAAGCTTTCTTT.

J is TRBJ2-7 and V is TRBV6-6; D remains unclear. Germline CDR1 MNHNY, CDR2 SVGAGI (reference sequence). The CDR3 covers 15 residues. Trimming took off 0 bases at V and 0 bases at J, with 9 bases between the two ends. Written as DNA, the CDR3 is TGTGCCAGCAGTTACTCGGGCCCAAGCTCCTACGAGCAGTACTTC. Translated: CASSYSGPSSYEQYF.

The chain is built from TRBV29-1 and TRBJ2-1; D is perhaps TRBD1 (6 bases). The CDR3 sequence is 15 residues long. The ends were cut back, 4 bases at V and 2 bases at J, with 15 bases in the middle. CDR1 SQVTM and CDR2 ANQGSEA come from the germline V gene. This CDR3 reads CSVAGEDSAYNEQFF. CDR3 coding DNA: TGCAGCGTTGCCGGCGAGGACAGTGCCTACAATGAGCAGTTCTTC.

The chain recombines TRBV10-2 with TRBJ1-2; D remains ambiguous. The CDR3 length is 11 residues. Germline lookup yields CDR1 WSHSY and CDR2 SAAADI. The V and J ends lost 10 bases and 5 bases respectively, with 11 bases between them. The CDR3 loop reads CATLDPYGYTF. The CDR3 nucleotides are TGCGCCACCTTGGACCCATATGGCTACACCTTC.

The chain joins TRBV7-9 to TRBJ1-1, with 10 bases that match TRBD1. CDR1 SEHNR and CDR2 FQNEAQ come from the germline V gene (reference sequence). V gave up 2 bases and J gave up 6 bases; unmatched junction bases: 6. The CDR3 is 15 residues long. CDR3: CASSLPGQGVAEAFF. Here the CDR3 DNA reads TGTGCCAGCAGCTTACCTGGACAGGGGGTTGCTGAAGCTTTCTTT. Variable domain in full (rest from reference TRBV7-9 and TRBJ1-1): DTGVSQNPRHKITKRGQNVTFRCDPISEHNRLYWYRQTLGQGPEFLTYFQNEAQLEKSRLLSDRFSAERPKGSFSTLEIQRTEQGDSAMYLCASSLPGQGVAEAFFGQGTRLTVV.

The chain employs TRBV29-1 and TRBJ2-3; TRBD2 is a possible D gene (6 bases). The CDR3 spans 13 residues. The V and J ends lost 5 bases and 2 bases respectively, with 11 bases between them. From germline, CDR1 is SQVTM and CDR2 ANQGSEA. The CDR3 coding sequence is TGCAGCGTTCTAGCGATCGACACAGATACGCAGTATTTT. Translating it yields CSVLAIDTDTQYF.

The CDR3 loop is CASSLGQGGTYEQYF. As DNA, the CDR3 is TGTGCCAGCAGTTTGGGACAGGGTGGGACCTACGAGCAGTACTTC. The V and J genes are TRBV28 and TRBJ2-7; 9 nucleotides line up with TRBD1. The V and J ends lost 3 bases and 2 bases, in that order; junction bases with no gene match: 5. The germline V gene has CDR1 MDHEN and CDR2 SYDVKM. The CDR3 runs to 15 residues.

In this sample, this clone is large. CDR3 nucleotides: TGCGCCAGCAGCCAAGATAGCGGGAGCCCCGGGGAGCTGTTTTTT. Translating gives CASSQDSGSPGELFF. The chain uses TRBV4-3 and TRBJ2-2, with TRBD2 identical over 9 bases. The J segment lost 6 bases and the V segment lost 0 bases, leaving 2 bases of the junction unmatched. The germline V gene encodes CDR1 LGHNA and CDR2 YSLEER. The CDR3 extends over 15 amino acids.

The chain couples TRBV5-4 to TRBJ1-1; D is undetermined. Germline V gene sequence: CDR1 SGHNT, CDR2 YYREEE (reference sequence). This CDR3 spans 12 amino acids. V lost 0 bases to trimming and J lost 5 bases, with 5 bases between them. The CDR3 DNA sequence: TGTGCCAGCAGCTTGGGGATGACTGAAGCTTTCTTT. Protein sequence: CASSLGMTEAFF.